The 14 T cell receptor beta chains below all came from one sample that was sequenced in a study of shared clonotypes between healthy human individuals (dated by TCRdb to 2018 to 2020). The library was produced with the immunoSEQ multiplex PCR assay. The table comes from immuneACCESS by way of TCRdb, which keeps in-frame sequences with V and J called. Part of the clones is missing from these tables; in studies checked, under half for an unresolved V gene and the rest for unknown reasons. Across this sample there are 1.5 million to 2.5 million clones, with approximately 94% seen only once. The top ten clonotypes cover around 1% of the sample. CD8 naive samples consisted of CD45RO-negative cells that were positively selected for CCR7, yielding a CD45RA+CCR7+ population without TemRA cells. Sample: naive CD8+ T cells sorted from blood. This specimen's cell subset or site label, per the study, means: CD45RA+CCR7+. Receptors were obtained from a young man in good health.

On this clone itself: The junction differs from germline at one of its ends, possibly a read error. This sample also contains other DNA sequences that code for the same CDR3. The chain employs TRBV7-7 and TRBJ2-2; D gene unclear. CDR3 size: 14 residues. CDR1 and CDR2 from the germline V gene are SSHAT and FNYEAQ (reference sequence). The CDR3 coding sequence is TGTGCTAGCAGCTTAGAACCTAACACCGGGGAGCTGTTTTTT. Translating gives CASSLEPNTGELFF.

The chain carries TRBV4-1 and TRBJ1-1, with D perhaps matching TRBD1 (6 bases). This CDR3 has 14 residues. Looked up from germline, CDR1 is MGHRA and CDR2 is YSYEKL. V was trimmed by 0 bases and J by 6 bases, leaving 11 bases between them. CDR3 amino acids: CASSQETGSAEAFF. The DNA of the CDR3 is TGCGCCAGCAGCCAAGAAACAGGGAGTGCTGAAGCTTTCTTT.

The chain uses TRBV6-5 and TRBJ2-7; tentatively, D is TRBD1 (6 bases). Per the germline V gene, CDR1 is MNHEY and CDR2 is SVGAGI. The CDR3 is made up of 16 amino acids. Trimming left V 0 bases short and J 2 bases short, with 14 bases between. The CDR3 coding sequence is TGTGCCAGCAGTTACTCCCGGGGACACAATACCTACGAGCAGTACTTC. Protein: CASSYSRGHNTYEQYF.

This clone was detected once. The chain recombines TRBV7-6 with TRBJ2-2, with D unclear. Trimming removed 3 bases from V and 2 bases from J, with 10 bases in between. The CDR3 is 15 residues long. The germline V gene encodes CDR1 SGHVS and CDR2 FNYEAQ. CDR3 region: CASSFEPTNTGELFF. The CDR3, as DNA: TGTGCCAGCAGCTTCGAACCGACTAACACCGGGGAGCTGTTTTTT.

V usage is TRBV6-5 and J usage is TRBJ2-5; D call uncertain. The length of the CDR3 is 14 residues. Germline CDR1 reads MNHEY; CDR2 reads SVGAGI. Trimming removed 6 bases from V and 1 base from J, with 12 bases in between. CDR3 sequence reads: CASSWMASQETQYF. The DNA of the CDR3 is TGTGCCAGCAGCTGGATGGCGAGCCAAGAGACCCAGTACTTC.

The genes are TRBV11-2 and TRBJ2-7; the D is unclear. With 2 bases removed from V and 5 bases from J, the gap between germline ends came to 4 bases. The CDR3 runs 11 residues. Germline V gene sequence: CDR1 SGHAT, CDR2 FQNNGV. The CDR3 DNA is TGTGCCAGCAGCTTAATCGACGAGCAGTACTTC. Translation: CASSLIDEQYF.

J is TRBJ2-7 and V is TRBV2; no clear D. CDR3 length: 13 amino acids. With 3 bases removed from V and 1 base from J, the gap between germline ends came to 7 bases. The germline CDR1 and CDR2 sequences are SNHLY and FYNNEI. CDR3 DNA sequence: TGTGCCAGCAGTGATAGGAAGTCCTACGAGCAGTACTTC. Translating it yields CASSDRKSYEQYF. Drawing the rest from reference TRBV2 and TRBJ2-7, the complete variable domain is EPEVTQTPSHQVTQMGQEVILRCVPISNHLYFYWYRQILGQKVEFLVSFYNNEISEKSEIFDDQFSVERPDGSNFTLKIRSTKLEDSAMYFCASSDRKSYEQYFGPGTRLTVT.

The V call is TRBV27, the J call TRBJ2-7; D is uncertain. The germline V gene encodes CDR1 MNHEY and CDR2 SMNVEV (reference sequence). CDR3 size: 13 residues. V was clipped by 2 bases and J by 2 bases, with 7 bases between them. Here the CDR3 reads CASSLAAAYEQYF. The DNA for the CDR3 is TGTGCCAGCAGTTTAGCAGCAGCCTACGAGCAGTACTTC.

CDR3 sequence (DNA): TGTGCCAGCAGCTTTTTACGACTAGCTCCGCCAGATACGCAGTATTTT. This gives the protein CASSFLRLAPPDTQYF. This chain joins TRBV7-2 and TRBJ2-3, with 7 bases aligning to TRBD2. The V segment lost 3 bases and the J segment 4 bases; nucleotides outside the gene matches: 10. CDR3 length: 16 amino acids. Germline V gene sequence: CDR1 SGHTA, CDR2 FQGNSA.

The chain joins TRBV10-2 to TRBJ2-1, with TRBD2 as a possible D gene (6 bases). The length of the CDR3 is 14 residues. V lost 3 bases and J 9 bases, leaving 15 bases between the germline ends. The germline V gene encodes CDR1 WSHSY and CDR2 SAAADI. The CDR3 bases are TGCGCCAGCAGTGACTCGGGAGAGTATCTTGAGCAGTTCTTC. Protein product: CASSDSGEYLEQFF.

This chain connects TRBV5-1 to TRBJ1-1; D may be TRBD1 (5 bases). Trimming pared 5 bases from V and 4 bases from J, leaving 15 bases between. The germline V gene encodes CDR1 SGHRS and CDR2 YFSETQ. This CDR3 spans 14 amino acids. Here the CDR3 reads CASSREGVSTEAFF. The CDR3 DNA is TGCGCCAGCAGTCGGGAAGGGGTATCCACTGAAGCTTTCTTT.

This clone has just one count. The chain's CDR3 is CAWSVTGPSGTGELFF. The DNA of the CDR3 is TGTGCCTGGAGTGTGACGGGGCCTTCGGGGACCGGGGAGCTGTTTTTT. V and J are TRBV30 and TRBJ2-2; either TRBD1 or TRBD2 may supply D (5 bases each). There are 16 residues in the CDR3. Germline V CDR1 and CDR2: GTSNPN, SVGIG (reference sequence). The V and J ends lost 0 bases and 5 bases respectively, with 16 bases between them.

The V gene is TRBV19, the J gene TRBJ1-1; no clear D gene. CDR1 and CDR2 (germline): LNHDA, SQIVND (reference sequence). V was clipped by 3 bases and J by 4 bases, with 12 bases between them. CDR3 size: 14 residues. Written as DNA, the CDR3 is TGTGCCAGTAGTATGGGTTCGGCCTTCACTGAAGCTTTCTTT. This encodes CASSMGSAFTEAFF.

The DNA for the CDR3 is TGTGCCAGCAGCTTAGACCTAAAGGGACTAGCGGGAGGCACAGATACGCAGTATTTT. Its translation is CASSLDLKGLAGGTDTQYF. The chain employs TRBV7-6 and TRBJ2-3; TRBD2 matches at 14 bases. Germline trimming cut 1 base from V and 1 base from J; bases unmatched to any gene: 7. This CDR3 spans 19 amino acids. The germline gives CDR1 SGHVS, CDR2 FNYEAQ. Using reference TRBV7-6 and TRBJ2-3 for the parts outside the CDR3, the full variable domain is GAGVSQSPRYKVTKRGQDVALRCDPISGHVSLYWYRQALGQGPEFLTYFNYEAQQDKSGLPNDRFSAERPEGSISTLTIQRTEQRDSAMYRCASSLDLKGLAGGTDTQYFGPGTRLTVL.